Given below is one T cell receptor (beta chain) in context. The CDR3 consists of 15 residues. The germline V gene has CDR1 KGHSH and CDR2 LQKENI. Deletions cut 0 bases from V and 6 bases from J, with 11 bases between. The sample originates from a study of regulatory T cells in long-lasting Graves disease. Arm-PCR with iRepertoire HTBI primers amplified the CDR3 regions for these TCR beta libraries. TCRdb ran MiXCR on the multiplex PCR reads and lists one entry per CDR3 protein. Of under 350,000 distinct CDR3 sequences listed, 20% to 25% are singletons. Time point meaning: persistent/refractory GD, antithyroid drugs over 5 years with positive TRAb. From PBMCs, RNA was extracted and then used to make the TCR library.

The receptor was isolated from a female donor with Graves disease. This sample comprised peripheral blood mononuclear cells (PBMCs), obtained when the disease was refractory, from a patient treated with antithyroid drugs. The chain uses TRBV18 and TRBJ1-4; tentatively, D is TRBD1 (5 bases). CDR3 region: CASSPPNGDHEKLFF. The CDR3 bases are TGTGCCAGCTCACCACCGAACGGGGACCATGAAAAACTGTTTTTT.